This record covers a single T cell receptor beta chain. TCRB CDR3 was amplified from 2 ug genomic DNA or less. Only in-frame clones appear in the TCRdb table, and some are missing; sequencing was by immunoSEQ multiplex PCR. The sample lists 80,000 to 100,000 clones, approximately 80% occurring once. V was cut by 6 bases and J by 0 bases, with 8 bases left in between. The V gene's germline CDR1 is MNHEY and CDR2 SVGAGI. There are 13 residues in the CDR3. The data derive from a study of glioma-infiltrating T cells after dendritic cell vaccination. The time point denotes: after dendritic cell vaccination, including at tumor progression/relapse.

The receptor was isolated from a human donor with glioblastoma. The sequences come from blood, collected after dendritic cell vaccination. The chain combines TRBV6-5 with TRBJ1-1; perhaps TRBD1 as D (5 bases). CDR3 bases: TGTGCCAGCAGGGCAGGGATGAACACTGAAGCTTTCTTT. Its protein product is CASRAGMNTEAFF.